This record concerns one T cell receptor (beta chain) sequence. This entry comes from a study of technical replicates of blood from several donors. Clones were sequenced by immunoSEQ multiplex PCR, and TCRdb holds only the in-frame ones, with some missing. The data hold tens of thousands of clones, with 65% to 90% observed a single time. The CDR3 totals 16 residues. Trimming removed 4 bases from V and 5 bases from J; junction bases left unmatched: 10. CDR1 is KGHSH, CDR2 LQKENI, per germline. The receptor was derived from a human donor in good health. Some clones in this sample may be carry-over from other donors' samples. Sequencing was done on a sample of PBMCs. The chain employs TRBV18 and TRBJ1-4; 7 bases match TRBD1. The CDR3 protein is CASSLLTQGENEKLFF. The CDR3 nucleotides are TGTGCCAGCTCACTCCTCACGCAGGGGGAGAATGAAAAACTGTTTTTT. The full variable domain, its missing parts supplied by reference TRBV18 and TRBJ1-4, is NAGVMQNPRHLVRRRGQEARLRCSPMKGHSHVYWYRQLPEEGLKFMVYLQKENIIDESGMPKERFSAEFPKEGPSILRIQQVVRGDSAAYFCASSLLTQGENEKLFFGSGTQLSVL.